This TCR beta chain derives from a study of blood T cell repertoires in COVID-19. Study details: The origin of the acute and convalescent COVID-19 samples was the United States, Italy and Spain. From T cells, B-cell-depleted T cells, or PBMCs came the material, which was cDNA or gDNA.

As processed by the authors: Counts of nucleated cells, estimated from reference gene primer amplification, were obtained. TCRdb's table, derived via immunoSEQ multiplex PCR, lists solely in-frame clones and lacks some. The V and J calls and clone size are taken from that table; D and trimming were inferred from the DNA. The table records approximately 130,000 clones, about 83% of them present only once. The CDR3 has 13 amino acids. Germline CDR1 reads MNHNS; CDR2 reads SASEGT. Trimming took 1 base from V and 4 from J, leaving 8 bases between them. The source is a human donor in a cohort sampled during active COVID-19. The sequenced material came from peripheral blood. V is TRBV6-1 and J is TRBJ2-7; no reliable D call. Here the CDR3 DNA reads TGTGCCAGCAGTGAAGGAGTCCTTTACGAGCAGTACTTC. This encodes CASSEGVLYEQYF.